Following are 8 T cell receptor beta chains from one sample sequenced in a study of CD8+ T cells in alopecia areata. TCR sequencing used cDNA made by reverse transcription of extracted RNA. Produced via immunoSEQ multiplex PCR; TCRdb's table is partial and in-frame only. The table has about 200,000 clones, around 62% seen once. The sequenced sample was CD4+ T cells sorted from blood, obtained at week 0. These receptors were collected from a human donor with alopecia areata.

This clone came up a few times. This CDR3 reads CASSSGTVYGYTF. The CDR3 bases are TGTGCCAGCAGCTCCGGGACAGTCTATGGCTACACCTTC. This chain uses TRBV7-9 with TRBJ1-2; 7 bases line up with TRBD1. The V gene end was trimmed by 4 bases and the J gene end by 4 bases; junction bases not matched to a gene: 3. Germline values: CDR1 SEHNR, CDR2 FQNEAQ (reference sequence). The CDR3 runs to 13 residues. The full variable domain, its missing parts supplied by reference TRBV7-9 and TRBJ1-2, is DTGVSQNPRHKITKRGQNVTFRCDPISEHNRLYWYRQTLGQGPEFLTYFQNEAQLEKSRLLSDRFSAERPKGSFSTLEIQRTEQGDSAMYLCASSSGTVYGYTFGSGTRLTVV.

The gene calls are TRBV10-3 and TRBJ2-7; unclear D gene. The CDR3 sequence is 14 residues long. Germline CDR1 reads ENHRY; CDR2 reads SYGVKD. V was clipped by 2 bases and J by 1 base, with 9 bases between them. CDR3 loop: CAISEELRSYEQYF. The CDR3 nucleotides are TGTGCCATCAGTGAGGAATTGAGATCCTACGAGCAGTACTTC.

V gene TRBV29-1 combines with J gene TRBJ2-7; the match to TRBD2 covers 12 bases. This CDR3 has 17 amino acids. V trimming: 2 bases; J trimming: 0 bases; junction bases outside the gene matches: 8. Germline CDR1 and CDR2: SQVTM and ANQGSEA. The CDR3 region is CSVETGLAGYYSYEQYF. In DNA, the CDR3 is TGCAGCGTTGAAACGGGACTAGCGGGCTACTACTCCTACGAGCAGTACTTC.

The genes are TRBV7-8 and TRBJ1-1; 8 bases align to TRBD1. Germline CDR1 SGHVS, CDR2 FQNEAQ. Trimming cost V 5 bases and J 2 bases; bases outside gene matches: 7. This CDR3 has 15 residues. CDR3 DNA sequence: TGTGCCAGCAGCCCCCTGACAGGGGTTAACACTGAAGCTTTCTTT. Translated: CASSPLTGVNTEAFF.

This rearrangement joins TRBV4-1 to TRBJ2-7; possible D gene TRBD1, 5 bases. This CDR3 spans 15 amino acids. Trimming stripped 1 base from V and 5 bases from J, with 15 bases between. In germline, CDR1 is MGHRA, CDR2 YSYEKL. The CDR3: CASSQGWSGSDEQYF. The CDR3 DNA follows: TGCGCCAGCAGCCAAGGCTGGTCAGGGTCCGACGAGCAGTACTTC.

This chain connects TRBV2 to TRBJ2-7; D unresolved. V was shortened by 5 bases and J by 4 bases, with 6 bases between the two germline ends. Germline V CDR1 and CDR2: SNHLY, FYNNEI. The CDR3 runs 11 residues. The CDR3 coding sequence is TGTGCCAGCAGTACGGTATACGAGCAGTACTTC. Encoded protein: CASSTVYEQYF.

This rearrangement joins TRBV20-1 to TRBJ2-4; D remains ambiguous. Trimming shortened V by 0 bases and J by 16 bases, and 10 bases separated the two germline ends. CDR3 size: 10 residues. Germline V CDR1 and CDR2: DFQATT, SNEGSKA (reference sequence). Here the CDR3 reads CSARDATDYF. The CDR3 DNA follows: TGCAGTGCTAGAGATGCGACTGATTACTTC.

At least ten counts were recorded for this clone. The chain is built from TRBV7-8 and TRBJ2-1; D is tentatively TRBD1 or TRBD2 (5 bases each). In germline, CDR1 is SGHVS, CDR2 FQNEAQ. V was shortened by 3 bases and J by 4 bases, with 13 bases between the two germline ends. There are 15 residues in the CDR3. The CDR3 nucleotides are TGTGCCAGCAGCTTCCGGGACGGGAAATACAATGAGCAGTTCTTC. Its translation: CASSFRDGKYNEQFF.